These 8 T cell receptor beta chains originate from one sample sequenced in a study of control samples from healthy donors and cancer patients. Profiled with immunoSEQ multiplex PCR; TCRdb holds only in-frame clones, not every one. The data contain 200,000 or so clones, roughly nine tenths of them seen just once; the ten biggest clones take up 1.8%. The specimen sequenced was blood. All receptors derive from a man under 40 in good health.

This chain joins TRBV20-1 and TRBJ2-1, with D maybe TRBD2 (7 bases). Germline CDR1 reads DFQATT; CDR2 reads SNEGSKA (reference sequence). The CDR3 is 16 residues long. The ends were cut back, 3 bases at V and 2 bases at J, with 17 bases in the middle. The CDR3 loop reads CSASSLGGATYNEQFF. The CDR3 bases are TGCAGTGCTAGTTCCTTAGGGGGGGCGACCTACAATGAGCAGTTCTTC.

DNA for the CDR3: TGTGCCACCAGCAGAGGTCGGCAGGGAATAACCGGGGAGCTGTTTTTT. It specifies CATSRGRQGITGELFF. The chain is built from TRBV15 and TRBJ2-2; maybe TRBD1 (5 bases). The CDR3 spans 16 residues. Germline V gives CDR1 LNHNV, CDR2 YYDKDF (reference sequence). V shed 1 base and J shed 5 bases, with 14 bases lying between them.

Note on this clone: Distinct nucleotide sequences in the sample also encode this CDR3. The chain links TRBV24-1 to TRBJ2-2; no reliable D call. V was shortened by 3 bases and J by 0 bases, with 7 bases between the two germline ends. Germline lookup yields CDR1 KGHDR and CDR2 SFDVKD. The CDR3 has 15 residues. The CDR3 loop reads CATSDPGSNTGELFF. In DNA form, the CDR3 reads TGTGCCACCAGTGATCCCGGGTCGAACACCGGGGAGCTGTTTTTT.

This chain joins TRBV5-1 and TRBJ2-1; 8 positions agree with TRBD1. V lost 4 bases, J lost 0 bases, and 18 bases stayed unmatched. In germline, CDR1 is SGHRS, CDR2 YFSETQ. This CDR3 has 20 residues. The CDR3 loop reads CASSPRGRGPSPSSYNEQFF. In DNA, the CDR3 is TGCGCCAGCAGCCCCCGTGGCAGGGGGCCTTCCCCTAGCTCCTACAATGAGCAGTTCTTC.

This sequence joins TRBV9 and TRBJ1-1, with 7 bases aligning to TRBD1. With V trimmed by 3 bases and J by 1 base, 6 bases remained unmatched. The CDR3 runs to 15 residues. Germline V gene sequence: CDR1 SGDLS, CDR2 YYNGEE. CDR3: CASSGGGGENTEAFF. The CDR3 DNA reads TGTGCCAGCAGCGGAGGAGGGGGCGAGAACACTGAAGCTTTCTTT.

The gene calls are TRBV2 and TRBJ2-3; D unresolved. The V end was cut by 3 bases, the J end by 0 bases, with 7 bases between. Germline V CDR1 and CDR2: SNHLY, FYNNEI. CDR3 length: 14 residues. The CDR3 protein is CASSDSHSTDTQYF. CDR3 DNA: TGTGCCAGCAGTGACTCACACAGCACAGATACGCAGTATTTT. The full variable domain, in which reference TRBV2 and TRBJ2-3 provide the parts outside the CDR3, is EPEVTQTPSHQVTQMGQEVILRCVPISNHLYFYWYRQILGQKVEFLVSFYNNEISEKSEIFDDQFSVERPDGSNFTLKIRSTKLEDSAMYFCASSDSHSTDTQYFGPGTRLTVL.

The chain employs TRBV6-5 and TRBJ2-3; D is undetermined. Per germline, CDR1 MNHEY and CDR2 SVGAGI. CDR3 length: 16 amino acids. The V end lost 0 bases, the J end lost 2 bases, and 12 bases lay between the germline ends. CDR3 nucleotide sequence: TGTGCCAGCAGTTACTCCCTAGGGATATACACAGATACGCAGTATTTT. This codes for CASSYSLGIYTDTQYF.

CDR3 DNA: TGTGCCAGCAGTTACACTTTTGGCACTGAAGCTTTCTTT. Translating gives CASSYTFGTEAFF. This sequence joins TRBV6-5 and TRBJ1-1; D is ambiguous. The germline V gene has CDR1 MNHEY and CDR2 SVGAGI. V was cut by 2 bases and J by 4 bases, with 8 bases left in between. This CDR3 is 13 amino acids long.